The 9 T cell receptor beta chains below were found in one sample sequenced in a study of monozygotic twins with inflammatory bowel disease. TCRdb re-called the 5' RACE reads, yielding one record per CDR3 amino acid sequence without DNA. The data include about 41,000 distinct CDR3 sequences; the top ten clones carry about 5%. Sequencing used blood. All receptors come from a human donor with ulcerative colitis or Crohn's disease, or a healthy co-twin of an affected twin (not recorded which).

V gene TRBV5-6 combines with J gene TRBJ2-7; TCRdb's D call of TRBD2 is untestable without DNA. Per the germline V gene, CDR1 is SGHDT and CDR2 is YYEEEE. There are 13 residues in the CDR3. The CDR3 sequence is CASRSGLAHEQYF.

The rearrangement links TRBV5-1 to TRBJ1-1. This CDR3 has 15 amino acids. CDR1 is SGHRS, CDR2 YFSETQ, per germline. CDR3 protein: CASSLGHAMNTEAFF. Supplemented by reference TRBV5-1 and TRBJ1-1, the full variable domain reads KAGVTQTPRYLIKTRGQQVTLSCSPISGHRSVSWYQQTPGQGLQFLFEYFSETQRNKGNFPGRFSGRQFSNSRSEMNVSTLELGDSALYLCASSLGHAMNTEAFFGQGTRLTVV.

This chain connects TRBV7-2 to TRBJ1-5; TCRdb returns TRBD1, unconfirmable since there is no DNA. The CDR3 spans 15 residues. Germline-derived CDR1 and CDR2 are SGHTA and FQGNSA. CDR3 residues: CASSLVGQQNQPQHF.

The chain combines TRBV11-3 with TRBJ1-5; checking the TCRdb D call of TRBD1 is not possible without DNA. The CDR3 has 18 residues. Per germline, CDR1 SGHNT and CDR2 YENEEA. The CDR3 here is CASSLIPGQSRGHQPQHF.

The chain employs TRBV2 and TRBJ2-2. From germline, CDR1 is SNHLY and CDR2 FYNNEI. The CDR3 has 12 amino acids. This CDR3 is CANSLNTGELFF.

The gene calls are TRBV5-4 and TRBJ2-3; TCRdb lists TRBD2, though no DNA is available to test this call. The germline CDR1 and CDR2 sequences are SGHNT and YYREEE (reference sequence). The CDR3 spans 14 residues. The chain's CDR3 is CASSEWRGSGEQYF.

V gene TRBV20-1 combines with J gene TRBJ1-5. CDR3 length: 14 residues. CDR1 and CDR2 from the germline V gene are DFQATT and SNEGSKA (reference sequence). The CDR3 loop reads CSARDTYSNQPQHF.

The V and J genes are TRBV21-1 and TRBJ2-3; absent DNA, TCRdb's TRBD2 call cannot be checked. TRBV21-1 is listed as a pseudogene. CDR3 length: 20 residues. The CDR3 sequence is CASSKDPRGTSEGFPDTQYF.

The J gene is TRBJ1-2, the V gene TRBV28. The CDR3 has 12 amino acids. Germline CDR1 reads MDHEN; CDR2 reads SYDVKM. CDR3 residues: CASSLVGSGYTF.